In its sample, the clone carrying this T cell receptor (beta chain) was seen a few times. Antigen unknown. This may arise from a read error, as a much more abundant clone is one base away. The CDR3 does not end in the conserved phenylalanine or tryptophan, so this is likely a read error. These data are taken from a study of T cells in Graves' hyperthyroidism and ophthalmopathy. The diagnostic basis comprised clinical symptoms, serum thyroxine and TRAb, thyroid ultrasound and orbital computed tomography. This sample holds PBMCs from 8 to 10 ml fresh peripheral blood. CDR3 length: 12 amino acids. Trimming took off 7 bases at V and 10 bases at J, with 16 bases between the two ends. The V gene's germline CDR1 is MDHEN and CDR2 SYDVKM. Amplified TCR beta CDR3 regions derived from RNA transcripts. A first-round RT-PCR of the TCR CDR3 used the HTBI primer set. Using its own MiXCR run on the multiplex PCR reads, TCRdb lists one record per CDR3 protein. This sample has around 56,000 distinct CDR3 sequences, with around half found just once.

The study's findings and limits: It was a median approximately 7.1 months before onset that the model predicted ophthalmopathy.

This clonotype was obtained from a woman aged 30 to 39 with Graves' ophthalmopathy. The chain recombines TRBV28 with TRBJ1-1; the D gene is possibly TRBD1 (5 bases). The sample comprised blood. The CDR3 sequence is CASNQGRRLAFS. The DNA of the CDR3 is TGTGCCAGCAATCAGGGAAGGAGGCTAGCTTTCTCT.